Described below is a single T cell receptor (beta chain) sequence and its context. Its antigen is undetermined. The assay was immunoSEQ multiplex PCR, and TCRdb's table has in-frame clones only and misses some. The data hold some 71,000 clones, with around 87% observed a single time. These data belong to a study of a mutant IDH1 vaccine in newly diagnosed glioma. Study details: With temozolomide cycles, or 4-6 weeks after radiotherapy alone, vaccination was started. It was radiotherapy, temozolomide, or both that patients received previously, with most receiving both. Held at week 35, visit V12 was the safety follow-up, and visit V13 followed at week 47.

Time point of the sample: week 35, safety follow-up. Each vaccine dose was 300 ug of mutant IDH1 20-mer peptide, with topical imiquimod. Findings and limits, study-wide: Variations in leading peripheral T cell clonotypes appeared to have no connection with pseudoprogression.

V shed 2 bases and J shed 5 bases, with 12 bases lying between them. Per germline, CDR1 MNHNY and CDR2 SVGAGI (reference sequence). This CDR3 is 14 amino acids long. The sequences come from PBMCs, collected from a glioma patient whose treatment included an IDH1 peptide vaccine. This sequence originates from a man aged 30 to 45 with glioma. This chain connects TRBV6-6 to TRBJ1-1; D perhaps matches TRBD1 (6 bases). CDR3 loop: CASSYRDTRTEAFF. Written as DNA, the CDR3 is TGTGCCAGCAGTTACCGGGACACGAGGACTGAAGCTTTCTTT.